The source of this T cell receptor (beta chain) is a study of CD8+CD57+ T cells in acquired aplastic anemia. Study-wide background: DNA per sorted CD4+ or CD8+ sample ranged roughly 0.19 to 27.4 ug, averaging 3.2 ug. Findings of the study overall: With respect to CD8+ Simpson's diversity, patients and controls did not differ significantly. Patients and controls shared twenty-nine CD8+ CDR3 sequences.

Per germline, CDR1 SGDLS and CDR2 YYNGEE. The V end lost 3 bases, the J end lost 0 bases, and 13 bases lay between the germline ends. The CDR3 spans 15 residues. Both TCR beta VDJ combination and CDR3 sequence profiling were carried out. Genomic DNA was the template for this profiling. A single record per CDR3 protein comes from TCRdb applying MiXCR to the reads. The table has approximately 200,000 distinct CDR3 sequences, around 66% seen once. Concerning this clonotype: The antigen is not known.

The genes are TRBV9 and TRBJ2-7; D perhaps matches TRBD1 (6 bases). The sample comprised sorted CD4+, CD8+, or CD8+CD57+ T cells (not recorded which) from PBMCs. This receptor was taken from a human donor with severe aplastic anemia or a healthy control (not recorded which). CDR3 protein: CASSAGGRSSYEQYF. CDR3 bases: TGTGCCAGCAGCGCTGGGGGCAGGAGCTCCTACGAGCAGTACTTC.